This TCR beta chain was recovered during a study of shared T cell receptors in the human thymus. Produced via immunoSEQ multiplex PCR; TCRdb's table is partial and in-frame only. The data show about 660,000 clones, more than 70% seen once. This CDR3 spans 18 amino acids. CDR1 is SNHLY, CDR2 FYNNEI, per germline. Trimming left V 7 bases short and J 10 bases short, with 32 bases between. This same sample was also taken into another study, of human thymus T cells. That study adds: Corrective heart surgery yielded the resections from which the thymus tissue came. Related work showed strongly overlapping thymic repertoires across unrelated individuals.

The source of this sequence is a boy under two years old with a congenital heart defect. Sequencing was performed on thymocytes. The chain links TRBV2 to TRBJ2-1, with D possibly matching TRBD2 (7 bases). CDR3 nucleotide sequence: TGTGCCAGCACCGGCCCAGCCAGGGGTAGGGAGGGTATCGGGGAGCAGTTCTTC. It translates to CASTGPARGREGIGEQFF.